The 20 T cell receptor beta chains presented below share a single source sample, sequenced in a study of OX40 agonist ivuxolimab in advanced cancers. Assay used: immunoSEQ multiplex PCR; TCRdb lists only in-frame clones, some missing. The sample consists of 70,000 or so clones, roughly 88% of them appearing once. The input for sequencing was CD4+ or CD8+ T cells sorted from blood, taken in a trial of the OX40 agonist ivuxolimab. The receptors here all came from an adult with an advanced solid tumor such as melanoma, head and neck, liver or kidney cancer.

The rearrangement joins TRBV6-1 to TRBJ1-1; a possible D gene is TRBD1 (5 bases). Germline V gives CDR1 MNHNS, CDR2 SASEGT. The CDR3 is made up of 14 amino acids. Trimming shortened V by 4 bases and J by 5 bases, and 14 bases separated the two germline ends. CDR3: CASSVTGPGTEAFF. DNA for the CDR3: TGTGCCAGCAGTGTGACGGGGCCGGGGACTGAAGCTTTCTTT.

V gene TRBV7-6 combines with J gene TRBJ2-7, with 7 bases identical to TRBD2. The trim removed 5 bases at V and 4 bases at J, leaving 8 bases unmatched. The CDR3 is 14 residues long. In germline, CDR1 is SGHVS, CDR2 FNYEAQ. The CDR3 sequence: CASSPASGGYEQYF. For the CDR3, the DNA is TGTGCCAGCAGCCCCGCTAGCGGTGGATACGAGCAGTACTTC.

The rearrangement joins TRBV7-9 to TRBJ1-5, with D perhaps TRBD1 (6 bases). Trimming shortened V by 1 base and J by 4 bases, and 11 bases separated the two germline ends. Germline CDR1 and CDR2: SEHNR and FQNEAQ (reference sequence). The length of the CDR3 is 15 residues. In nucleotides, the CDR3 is TGTGCCAGCAGCTTAGTGGGGGGCGCGAATCAGCCCCAGCATTTT. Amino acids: CASSLVGGANQPQHF.

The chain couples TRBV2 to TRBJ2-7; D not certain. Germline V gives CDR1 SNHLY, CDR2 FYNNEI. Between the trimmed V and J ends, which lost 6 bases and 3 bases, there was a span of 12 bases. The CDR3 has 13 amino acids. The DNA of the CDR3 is TGTGCCAGCAGCCTCGGGCCGTACTACGAGCAGTACTTC. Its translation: CASSLGPYYEQYF.

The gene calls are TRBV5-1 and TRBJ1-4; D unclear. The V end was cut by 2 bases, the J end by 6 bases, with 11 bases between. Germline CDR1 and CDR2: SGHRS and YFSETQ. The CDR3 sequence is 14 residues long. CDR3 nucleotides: TGCGCCAGCAGCTTAAAGGGTGGAGATGAAAAACTGTTTTTT. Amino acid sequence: CASSLKGGDEKLFF.

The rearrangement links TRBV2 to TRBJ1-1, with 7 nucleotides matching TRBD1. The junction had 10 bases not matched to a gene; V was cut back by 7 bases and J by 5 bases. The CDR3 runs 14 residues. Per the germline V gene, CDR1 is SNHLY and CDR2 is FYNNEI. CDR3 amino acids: CASIKRDRGTEAFF. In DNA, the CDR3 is TGTGCCAGCATAAAACGGGACAGAGGAACTGAAGCTTTCTTT.

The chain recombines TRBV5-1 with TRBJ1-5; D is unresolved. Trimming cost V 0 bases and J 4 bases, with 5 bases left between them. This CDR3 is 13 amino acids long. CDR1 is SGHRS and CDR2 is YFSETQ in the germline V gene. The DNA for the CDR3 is TGCGCCAGCAGCTTGGACCCGAATCAGCCCCAGCATTTT. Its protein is CASSLDPNQPQHF.

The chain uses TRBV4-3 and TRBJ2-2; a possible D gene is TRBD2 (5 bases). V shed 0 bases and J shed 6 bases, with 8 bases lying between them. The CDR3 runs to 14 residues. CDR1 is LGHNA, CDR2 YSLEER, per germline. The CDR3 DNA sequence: TGCGCCAGCAGCCAAGAGTCGGGATCCGGGGAGCTGTTTTTT. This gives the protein CASSQESGSGELFF.

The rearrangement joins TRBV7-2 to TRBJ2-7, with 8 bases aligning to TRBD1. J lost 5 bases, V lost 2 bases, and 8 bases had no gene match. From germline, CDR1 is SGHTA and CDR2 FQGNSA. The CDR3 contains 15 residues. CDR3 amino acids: CASSLWGQGADEQYF. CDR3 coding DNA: TGTGCCAGCAGCTTATGGGGGCAGGGGGCAGACGAGCAGTACTTC. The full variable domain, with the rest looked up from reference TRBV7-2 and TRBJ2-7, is GAGVSQSPSNKVTEKGKDVELRCDPISGHTALYWYRQSLGQGLEFLIYFQGNSAPDKSGLPSDRFSAERTGGSVSTLTIQRTQQEDSAVYLCASSLWGQGADEQYFGPGTRLTVT.

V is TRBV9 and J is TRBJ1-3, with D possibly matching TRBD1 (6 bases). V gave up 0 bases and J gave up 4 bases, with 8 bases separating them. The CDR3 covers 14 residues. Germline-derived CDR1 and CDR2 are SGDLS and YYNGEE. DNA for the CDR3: TGTGCCAGCAGCGTAGAACAGGGAGGAAACACCATATATTTT. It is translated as CASSVEQGGNTIYF.

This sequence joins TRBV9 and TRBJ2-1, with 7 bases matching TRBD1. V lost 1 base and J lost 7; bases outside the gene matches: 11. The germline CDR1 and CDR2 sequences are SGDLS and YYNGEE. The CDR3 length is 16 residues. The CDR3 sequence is CASSVFSMGQPNEQFF. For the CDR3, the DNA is TGTGCCAGCAGCGTATTCTCAATGGGACAGCCAAATGAGCAGTTCTTC.

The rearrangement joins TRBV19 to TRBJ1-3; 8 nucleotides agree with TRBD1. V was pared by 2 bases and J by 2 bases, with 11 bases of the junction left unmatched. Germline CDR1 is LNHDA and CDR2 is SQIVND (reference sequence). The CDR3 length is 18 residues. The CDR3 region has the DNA TGTGCCAGTAGTATATTTTCGCGGACAGGGAATCCTGGAAACACCATATATTTT. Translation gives CASSIFSRTGNPGNTIYF.

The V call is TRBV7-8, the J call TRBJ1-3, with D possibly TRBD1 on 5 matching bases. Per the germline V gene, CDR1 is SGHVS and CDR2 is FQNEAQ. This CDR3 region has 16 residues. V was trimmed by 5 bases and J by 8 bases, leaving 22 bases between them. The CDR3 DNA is TGTGCCAGCAGCGCCCGACCGGGACGCTTAGGGGACACCATATATTTT. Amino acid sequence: CASSARPGRLGDTIYF.

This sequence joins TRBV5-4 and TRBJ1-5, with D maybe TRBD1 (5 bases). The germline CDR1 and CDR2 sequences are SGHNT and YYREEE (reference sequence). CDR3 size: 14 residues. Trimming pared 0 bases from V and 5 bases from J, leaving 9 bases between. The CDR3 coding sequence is TGTGCCAGCAGCTTGGCAGGGCTCTATCAGCCCCAGCATTTT. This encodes CASSLAGLYQPQHF.

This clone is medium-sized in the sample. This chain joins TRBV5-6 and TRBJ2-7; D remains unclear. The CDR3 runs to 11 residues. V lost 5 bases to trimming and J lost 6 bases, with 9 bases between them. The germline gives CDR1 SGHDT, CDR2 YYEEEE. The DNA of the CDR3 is TGTGCCAGCAGTAGTGGGGTCGAGCAGTACTTC. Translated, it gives CASSSGVEQYF.

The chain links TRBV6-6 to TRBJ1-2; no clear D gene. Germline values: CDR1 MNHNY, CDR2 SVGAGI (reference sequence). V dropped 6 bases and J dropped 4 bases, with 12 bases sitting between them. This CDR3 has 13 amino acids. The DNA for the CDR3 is TGTGCCAGCAGGACCGACAAGGGCTATGGCTACACCTTC. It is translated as CASRTDKGYGYTF.

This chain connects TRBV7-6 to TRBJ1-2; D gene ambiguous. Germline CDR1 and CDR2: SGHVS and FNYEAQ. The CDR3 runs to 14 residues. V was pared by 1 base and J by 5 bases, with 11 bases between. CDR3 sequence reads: CASSLVPLGYGYTF. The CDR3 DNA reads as TGTGCCAGCAGCTTAGTCCCCCTTGGGTATGGCTACACCTTC.

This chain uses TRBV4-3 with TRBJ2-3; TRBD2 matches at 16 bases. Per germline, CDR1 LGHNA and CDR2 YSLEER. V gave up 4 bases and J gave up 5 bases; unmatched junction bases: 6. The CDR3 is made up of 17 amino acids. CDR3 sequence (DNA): TGCGCCAGCAGCCTTGGGACTAGCGGGGGGGCACAAGATACGCAGTATTTT. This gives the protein CASSLGTSGGAQDTQYF.

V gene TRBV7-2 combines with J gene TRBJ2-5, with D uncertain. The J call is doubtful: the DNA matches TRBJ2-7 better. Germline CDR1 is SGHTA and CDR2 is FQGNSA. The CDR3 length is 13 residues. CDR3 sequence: CASSPRRSYEQYF. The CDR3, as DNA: TGTGCCAGCAGCCCCCGTAGGAGCTACGAGCAGTACTTC.

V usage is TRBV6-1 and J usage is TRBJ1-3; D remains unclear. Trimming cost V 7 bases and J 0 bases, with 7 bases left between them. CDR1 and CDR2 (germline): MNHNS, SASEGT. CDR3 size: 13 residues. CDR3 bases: TGTGCCAGCAAAAGGAGCTCTGGAAACACCATATATTTT. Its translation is CASKRSSGNTIYF.